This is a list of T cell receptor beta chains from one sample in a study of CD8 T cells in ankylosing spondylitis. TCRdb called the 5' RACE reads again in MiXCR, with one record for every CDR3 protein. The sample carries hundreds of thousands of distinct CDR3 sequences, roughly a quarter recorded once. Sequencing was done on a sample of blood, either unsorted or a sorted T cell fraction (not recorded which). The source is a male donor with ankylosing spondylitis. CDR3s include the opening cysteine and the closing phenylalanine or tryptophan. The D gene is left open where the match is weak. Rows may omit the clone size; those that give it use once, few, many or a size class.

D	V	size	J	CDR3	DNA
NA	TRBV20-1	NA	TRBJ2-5	CSAPGGGRTWGETQYF	TGCAGTGCTCCCGGGGGCGGGAGAACCTGGGGGGAGACCCAGTACTTC
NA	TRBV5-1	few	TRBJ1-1	CASSPERGLNTEAFF	TGCGCCAGCAGCCCAGAAAGGGGTTTGAACACTGAAGCTTTCTTT
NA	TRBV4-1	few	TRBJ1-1	CASSQDRRGRSSKGHLNTEAFF	TGCGCCAGCAGCCAAGATCGACGGGGTCGGTCTTCCAAGGGACACCTGAACACTGAAGCTTTCTTT
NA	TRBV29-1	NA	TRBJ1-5	CSVLEGWNQPQHF	TGCAGCGTTCTCGAAGGTTGGAATCAGCCCCAGCATTTT
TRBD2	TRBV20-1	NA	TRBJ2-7	CSARDFLAGAWEQYF	TGCAGTGCTAGAGATTTCCTAGCGGGAGCATGGGAGCAGTACTTC
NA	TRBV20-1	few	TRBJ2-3	CSATSKDTQYF	TGCAGTGCTACCTCAAAAGATACGCAGTATTTT
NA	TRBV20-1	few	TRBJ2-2	CSGIRGGTGELFF	TGCAGTGGGATAAGGGGGGGCACCGGGGAGCTGTTTTTT
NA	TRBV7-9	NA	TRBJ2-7	CASSLASSGEQYF	TGTGCCAGCAGCTTAGCATCTTCGGGGGAGCAGTACTTC
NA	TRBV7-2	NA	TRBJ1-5	CASSPWDNQPQHF	TGTGCCAGCAGCCCCTGGGACAATCAGCCCCAGCATTTT
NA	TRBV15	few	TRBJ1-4	CATSGRRRAEKLFF	TGTGCCACCAGCGGACGGCGGCGGGCTGAAAAACTGTTTTTT
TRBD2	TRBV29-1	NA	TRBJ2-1	CSVLAPGTSGIGEQFF	TGCAGCGTTTTAGCCCCCGGGACTAGCGGGATAGGTGAGCAGTTCTTC
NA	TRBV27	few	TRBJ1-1	CASSLYQENTEAFF	TGTGCCAGCAGTTTATATCAGGAGAACACTGAAGCTTTCTTT
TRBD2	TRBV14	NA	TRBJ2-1	CASSLAGGPFREQFF	TGTGCCAGCAGCCTAGCGGGAGGGCCGTTTCGTGAGCAGTTCTTC
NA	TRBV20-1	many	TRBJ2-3	CSARDGREGTDTQYF	TGCAGTGCTAGAGATGGCAGGGAAGGCACAGATACGCAGTATTTT
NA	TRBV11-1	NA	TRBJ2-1	CASSPLGRVNEQFF	TGTGCCAGCAGCCCCCTAGGGCGGGTCAATGAGCAGTTCTTC
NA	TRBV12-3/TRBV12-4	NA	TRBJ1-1	CASRPDGNTEAFF	TGTGCCAGCAGACCGGACGGAAACACTGAAGCTTTCTTT
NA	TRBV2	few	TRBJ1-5	CASSDRAQQPQHF	TGTGCCAGCAGTGACAGGGCACAGCAGCCCCAGCATTTT
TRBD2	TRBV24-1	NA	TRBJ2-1	CATSDASGRVREQFF	TGTGCCACCAGTGATGCTAGCGGGAGAGTTCGTGAGCAGTTCTTC
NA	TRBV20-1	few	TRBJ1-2	CSAIFVGSSFYGYTF	TGCAGTGCTATTTTCGTTGGCAGTAGCTTCTATGGCTACACCTTC
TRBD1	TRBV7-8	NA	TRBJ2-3	CASSSPAGKQGATDTQYF	TGTGCCAGCAGCTCCCCGGCGGGGAAACAGGGGGCTACAGATACGCAGTATTTT
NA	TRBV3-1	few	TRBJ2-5	CASSQARIRQETQYF	TGTGCCAGCAGCCAAGCCAGGATCAGGCAAGAGACCCAGTACTTC
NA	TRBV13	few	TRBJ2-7	CASSSRQEQYF	TGTGCCAGCAGCTCCCGTCAGGAGCAGTACTTC
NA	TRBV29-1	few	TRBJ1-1	CSGEDYTEAFF	TGCAGCGGGGAGGATTACACTGAAGCTTTCTTT
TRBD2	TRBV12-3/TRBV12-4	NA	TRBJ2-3	CASRTSGRGTQYF	TGTGCCAGCAGAACTAGCGGGAGAGGTACGCAGTATTTT
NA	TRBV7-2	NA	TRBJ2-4	CASSFTYRVMLYF	TGTGCCAGCAGCTTTACCTACAGGGTTATGCTGTACTTC
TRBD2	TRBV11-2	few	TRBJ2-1	CASTRGTSGPGEQFF	TGTGCCAGCACCCGGGGGACTAGCGGCCCGGGGGAGCAGTTCTTC
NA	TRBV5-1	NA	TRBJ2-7	CASSLGGPGSYEQYF	TGCGCCAGCAGCTTGGGGGGGCCGGGCTCCTACGAGCAGTACTTC
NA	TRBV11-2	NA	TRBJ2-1	CASSTPVGGNEQFF	TGTGCCAGCAGCACTCCGGTCGGGGGCAATGAGCAGTTCTTC
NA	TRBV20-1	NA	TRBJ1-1	CSASSHGRMNTEAFF	TGCAGTGCTAGCTCCCATGGTCGAATGAACACTGAAGCTTTCTTT
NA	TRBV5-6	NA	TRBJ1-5	CASTEPQHF	TGTGCCAGCACCGAGCCCCAGCATTTT
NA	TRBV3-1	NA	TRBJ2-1	CASSQEVGVTYNEQFF	TGTGCCAGCAGCCAAGAAGTGGGAGTAACCTACAATGAGCAGTTCTTC